These T cell receptor beta chains were read from a single sample in a study of blood T cell repertoires in COVID-19. Generated by immunoSEQ multiplex PCR, the TCRdb table keeps only in-frame clones and is missing some. The data hold 20,000 to 25,000 clones, with around 70% observed a single time. The sequenced sample was peripheral blood. The origin of the receptors is a human donor in a cohort sampled during active or convalescent COVID-19. CDR3s include the opening cysteine and the closing phenylalanine or tryptophan. A D gene is named only where the DNA matches it firmly. The size field is filled for only some rows; it gives once, few, many or a size class.

J: TRBJ1-1
V: TRBV6-5
D: TRBD1
length: 13
size: .
DNA: TGTGCCAGCAGCCCCCGGAGGACAGGGGAAGCTTTCTTT
CDR3: CASSPRRTGEAFF

J: TRBJ2-3
V: TRBV3-1/TRBV3-2
D: .
length: 15
size: .
DNA: TGTGCCAGCAGCCACAGGGACTCCCCCACAGATACGCAGTATTTT
CDR3: CASSHRDSPTDTQYF

J: TRBJ1-6
V: TRBV5-1
D: .
length: 16
size: .
DNA: TGCGCCAGTTCCCGCCAGGGCGGCTCCTATAATTCACCCCTCCACTTT
CDR3: CASSRQGGSYNSPLHF

J: TRBJ2-7
V: TRBV7-2
D: TRBD1
length: 15
size: .
DNA: TGTGCCAGCAGCTTAACAGGGGACAGTTCCTACGAGCAGTACTTC
CDR3: CASSLTGDSSYEQYF

J: TRBJ2-7
V: TRBV7-2
D: TRBD1
length: 17
size: few
DNA: TGTGCCAGCAGCTCAGCAAACCGGAAACAGGGGTTTTACGAGCAGTACTTC
CDR3: CASSSANRKQGFYEQYF

J: TRBJ1-1
V: TRBV7-9
D: TRBD1
length: 14
size: .
DNA: TGTGCCAGCAGCTTAGCTTCGACAGGGGCTGAAGCTTTCTTT
CDR3: CASSLASTGAEAFF

J: TRBJ2-3
V: TRBV30
D: .
length: 13
size: once
DNA: TGTGCCTGGACAGGGACTAGCACAGATACGCAGTATTTT
CDR3: CAWTGTSTDTQYF

J: TRBJ2-1
V: TRBV5-4
D: TRBD2
length: 16
size: once
DNA: TGTGCCAGCAGCTTGGATAGCGGGAGGGCCGGCAATGAGCAGTTCTTC
CDR3: CASSLDSGRAGNEQFF

J: TRBJ1-1
V: TRBV13
D: .
length: 15
size: .
DNA: TGTGCCAGCAGCCACGATGGTCGGGGGATCGGTGAAGCTTTCTTT
CDR3: CASSHDGRGIGEAFF

J: TRBJ2-5
V: TRBV12-3/TRBV12-4
D: .
length: 13
size: .
DNA: TGTGCCAGCAGTTTCTGGGGGCCAGGGACCCAGTACTTC
CDR3: CASSFWGPGTQYF

J: TRBJ1-5
V: TRBV6-1
D: TRBD1
length: 15
size: .
DNA: TGTGCCAGCAGTGAAGCCAGGGGGCAGGGTCAGCCCCAGCATTTT
CDR3: CASSEARGQGQPQHF

J: TRBJ2-1
V: TRBV30
D: TRBD1
length: 14
size: .
DNA: TGTGCCTGGAGTTCGGACAGGGTATGGAATGAGCAGTTCTTC
CDR3: CAWSSDRVWNEQFF

J: TRBJ2-1
V: TRBV29-1
D: TRBD2
length: 15
size: few
DNA: TGCAGCGTAATGTGGGGTACTAGCGGTCTCAATGAGCAGTTCTTC
CDR3: CSVMWGTSGLNEQFF

J: TRBJ1-5
V: TRBV29-1
D: TRBD1
length: 12
size: .
DNA: TGCAGCGTACAGGGGGCAAATCAGCCCCAGCATTTT
CDR3: CSVQGANQPQHF

J: TRBJ1-2
V: TRBV28
D: .
length: 12
size: once
DNA: TGTGCCAGCAGTATACAGGGTATACGCTACACCTTC
CDR3: CASSIQGIRYTF

J: TRBJ1-3
V: TRBV3-1/TRBV3-2
D: .
length: 15
size: .
DNA: TGTGCCAGCAGCTACTGGGGGGAACCTGGAAACACCATATATTTT
CDR3: CASSYWGEPGNTIYF